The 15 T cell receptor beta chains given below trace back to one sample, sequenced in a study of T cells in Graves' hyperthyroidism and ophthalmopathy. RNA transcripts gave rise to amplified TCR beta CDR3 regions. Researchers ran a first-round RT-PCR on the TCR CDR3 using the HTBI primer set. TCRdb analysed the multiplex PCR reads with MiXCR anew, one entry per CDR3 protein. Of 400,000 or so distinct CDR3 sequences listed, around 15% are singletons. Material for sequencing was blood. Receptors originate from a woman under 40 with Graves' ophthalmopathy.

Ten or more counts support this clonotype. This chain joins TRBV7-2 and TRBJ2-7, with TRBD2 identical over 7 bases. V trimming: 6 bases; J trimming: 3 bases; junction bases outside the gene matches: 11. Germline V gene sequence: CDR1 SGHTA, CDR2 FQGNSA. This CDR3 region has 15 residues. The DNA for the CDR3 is TGTGCCAGCAGACCCTCTGTCGGCGGGGGCTACGAGCAGTACTTC. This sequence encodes CASRPSVGGGYEQYF.

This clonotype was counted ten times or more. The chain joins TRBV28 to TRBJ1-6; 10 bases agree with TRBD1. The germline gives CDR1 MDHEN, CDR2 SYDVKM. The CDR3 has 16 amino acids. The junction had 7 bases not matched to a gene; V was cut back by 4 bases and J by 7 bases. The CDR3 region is CASSYRDRGGNSPLHF. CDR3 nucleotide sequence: TGTGCCAGCAGTTACCGGGACAGGGGAGGCAATTCACCCCTCCACTTT.

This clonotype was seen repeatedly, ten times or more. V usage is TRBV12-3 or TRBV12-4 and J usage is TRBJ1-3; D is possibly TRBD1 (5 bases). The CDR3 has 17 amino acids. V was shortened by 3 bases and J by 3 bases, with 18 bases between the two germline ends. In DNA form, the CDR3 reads TGTGCCAGCAGTTTTTGGGGGAACCCCAGGAGTGGAAACACCATATATTTT. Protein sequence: CASSFWGNPRSGNTIYF.

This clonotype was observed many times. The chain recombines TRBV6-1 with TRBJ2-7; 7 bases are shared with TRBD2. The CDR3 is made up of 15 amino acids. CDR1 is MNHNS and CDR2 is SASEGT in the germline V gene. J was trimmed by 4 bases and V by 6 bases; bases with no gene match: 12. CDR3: CASSFGTKGPYEQYF. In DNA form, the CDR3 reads TGTGCCAGCAGCTTCGGGACTAAGGGCCCTTACGAGCAGTACTTC.

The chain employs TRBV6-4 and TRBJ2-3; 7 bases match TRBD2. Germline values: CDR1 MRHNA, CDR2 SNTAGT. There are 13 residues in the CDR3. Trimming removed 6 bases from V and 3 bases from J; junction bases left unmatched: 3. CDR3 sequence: CASRPAGTDTQYF. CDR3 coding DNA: TGTGCCAGCAGGCCAGCGGGGACAGATACGCAGTATTTT.

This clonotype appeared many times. In nucleotides, the CDR3 is TGTGCCAGCAGCGAGTATCGCGGGGGGAGCACAGATACGCAGTATTTT. Protein sequence: CASSEYRGGSTDTQYF. The gene calls are TRBV5-6 and TRBJ2-3, with 8 bases fitting TRBD2. Germline V CDR1 and CDR2: SGHDT, YYEEEE. The J segment lost 0 bases and the V segment lost 4 bases, leaving 7 bases of the junction unmatched. This CDR3 is 16 amino acids long.

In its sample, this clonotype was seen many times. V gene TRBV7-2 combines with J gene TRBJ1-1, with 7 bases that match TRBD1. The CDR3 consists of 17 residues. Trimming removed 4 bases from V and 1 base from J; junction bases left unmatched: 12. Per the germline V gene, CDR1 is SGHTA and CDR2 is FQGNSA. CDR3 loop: CASSSPGSGTANTEAFF. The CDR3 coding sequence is TGTGCCAGCAGCTCACCAGGCTCCGGGACAGCGAACACTGAAGCTTTCTTT.

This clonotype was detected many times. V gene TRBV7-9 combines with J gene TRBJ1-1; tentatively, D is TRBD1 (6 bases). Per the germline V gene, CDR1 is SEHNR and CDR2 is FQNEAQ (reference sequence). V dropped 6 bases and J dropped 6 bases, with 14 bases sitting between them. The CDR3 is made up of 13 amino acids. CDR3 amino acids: CASRGNRDSEAFF. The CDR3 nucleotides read TGTGCCAGCAGGGGGAACAGGGATTCTGAAGCTTTCTTT.

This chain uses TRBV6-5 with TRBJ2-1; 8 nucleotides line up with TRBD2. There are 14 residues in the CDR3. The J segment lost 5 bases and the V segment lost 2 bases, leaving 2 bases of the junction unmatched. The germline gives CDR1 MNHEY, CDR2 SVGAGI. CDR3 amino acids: CASSYAAGDNEQFF. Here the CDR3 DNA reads TGTGCCAGCAGTTACGCAGCGGGGGACAATGAGCAGTTCTTC.

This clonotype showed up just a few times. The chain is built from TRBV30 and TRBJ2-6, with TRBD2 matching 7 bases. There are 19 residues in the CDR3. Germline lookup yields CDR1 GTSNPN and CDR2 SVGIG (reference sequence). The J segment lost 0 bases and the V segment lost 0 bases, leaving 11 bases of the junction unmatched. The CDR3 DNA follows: TGTGCCTGGAGTGTACGAATGGCGGGGGTTAGCTCTGGGGCCAACGTCCTGACTTTC. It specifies CAWSVRMAGVSSGANVLTF.

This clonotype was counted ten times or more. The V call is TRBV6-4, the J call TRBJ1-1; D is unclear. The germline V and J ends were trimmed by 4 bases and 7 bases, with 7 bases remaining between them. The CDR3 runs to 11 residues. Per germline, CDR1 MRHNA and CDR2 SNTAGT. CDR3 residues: CASSGRSEAFF. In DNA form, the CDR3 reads TGTGCCAGCAGTGGTCGAAGTGAAGCTTTCTTT.

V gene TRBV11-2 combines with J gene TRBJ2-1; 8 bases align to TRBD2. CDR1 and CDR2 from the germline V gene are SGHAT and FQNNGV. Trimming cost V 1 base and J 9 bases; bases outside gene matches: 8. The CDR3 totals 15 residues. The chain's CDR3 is CASSLAGGPGTEQFF. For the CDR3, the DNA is TGTGCCAGCAGCTTAGCGGGGGGGCCGGGGACTGAGCAGTTCTTC.

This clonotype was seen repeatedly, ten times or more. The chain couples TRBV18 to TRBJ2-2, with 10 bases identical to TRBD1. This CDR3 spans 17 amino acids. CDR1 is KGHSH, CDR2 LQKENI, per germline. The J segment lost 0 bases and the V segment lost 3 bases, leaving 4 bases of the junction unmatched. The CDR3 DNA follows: TGTGCCAGCTCACCGCGCGGACAGGGGGCGAACACCGGGGAGCTGTTTTTT. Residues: CASSPRGQGANTGELFF. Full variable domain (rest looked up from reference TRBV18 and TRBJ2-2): NAGVMQNPRHLVRRRGQEARLRCSPMKGHSHVYWYRQLPEEGLKFMVYLQKENIIDESGMPKERFSAEFPKEGPSILRIQQVVRGDSAAYFCASSPRGQGANTGELFFGEGSRLTVL.

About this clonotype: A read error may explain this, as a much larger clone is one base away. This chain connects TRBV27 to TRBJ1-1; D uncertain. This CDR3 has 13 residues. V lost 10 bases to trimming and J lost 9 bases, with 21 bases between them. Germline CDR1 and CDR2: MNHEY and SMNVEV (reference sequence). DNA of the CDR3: TGTGCCAACAGCTTGGATCCGGACGGAAAAGCTTTCTTT. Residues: CANSLDPDGKAFF.

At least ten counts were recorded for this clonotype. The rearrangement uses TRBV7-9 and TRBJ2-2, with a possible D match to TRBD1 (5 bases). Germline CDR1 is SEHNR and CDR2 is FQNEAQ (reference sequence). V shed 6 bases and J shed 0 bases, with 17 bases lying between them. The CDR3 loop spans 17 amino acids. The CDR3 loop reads CASSPGGGRANTGELFF. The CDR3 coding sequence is TGTGCCAGCAGTCCCGGCGGCGGCAGGGCGAACACCGGGGAGCTGTTTTTT.